This T cell receptor beta chain was documented in a study of T cell repertoires in cytomegalovirus infection. Across the study: Public TCR beta signatures were indicative of both CMV infection and a matching HLA type.

Broader study findings: The ex vivo response showed dominance by HLA-C-restricted CMV-specific TCR beta clonotypes.

Each CDR3 protein gets one entry after TCRdb re-called the reads with MiXCR. The sample lists some 500,000 distinct CDR3 sequences; 30% to 35% were seen once. The V end lost 2 bases, the J end lost 4 bases, and 23 bases lay between the germline ends. The germline V gene has CDR1 MGHRA and CDR2 YSYEKL. The CDR3 length is 18 residues. For this clonotype: Its antigen is unidentified.

This chain links TRBV4-1 with TRBJ1-2; possible D gene TRBD1, 5 bases. This receptor was identified in a human donor in good health (CMV status not recorded). Some clones in this sample may be carry-over from other donors' samples. Specimen: cultured PBMCs, collected from culture after CMV antigen stimulation. CDR3: CASSQRDSLSLKAYGYTF. Here the CDR3 DNA reads TGCGCCAGCAGCCAACGTGACAGCCTCAGTCTCAAAGCCTATGGCTACACCTTC.